Sequencing of this T cell receptor beta chain was carried out in a study of tumor-infiltrating lymphocytes in primary liver carcinoma (dated by TCRdb to about 2017). Background for the entire study: Between late 2015 and March 2016, roughly 5 patients in China with histopathologically diagnosed primary liver carcinoma had their tumors surgically resected. The five patients, three men and two women aged 30 to 69 years, had hepatocellular carcinoma (four) or combined HCC and intrahepatic cholangiocarcinoma (one). The five patients had tumors staged T1-T3 N0M0, with maximum diameters ranging from roughly 4 to 10 cm. Roughly 3.5 to 7.5 million productive TCRbeta reads were obtained per sample, and no significant difference in read depth was found between tissue types. Across five regions of each liver tumor, along with adjacent normal tissue and blood, the study brought together TCRbeta repertoire sequencing, expression microarrays and whole-exome sequencing. A total of 35 or so specimens from 5 patients went through TCRbeta repertoire sequencing, namely 25 tumor regions, 5 adjacent noncancerous liver tissues and 5 peripheral blood samples. Technical replicate repertoires showed high reproducibility, with mean shared-clone rates approximately 0.9 and correlation coefficients above 0.95.

Using a constant-region primer and ProtoScript II reverse transcriptase, TCRbeta-specific cDNA was reverse-transcribed from about 460 ng total RNA. The TCRbeta libraries were prepared through three rounds of nested multiplex PCR following a slightly modified ARM-PCR procedure. Each of the first two PCR rounds ran for around 11 cycles and used multiplex TRBV1-TRBV30 forward primers together with a Cbeta reverse primer. Sample barcodes and Illumina adapters were added in a final 25-cycle PCR using Deep VentR polymerase. Amplicons of 200-500 bp were gel-purified with a QIAquick gel extraction kit before sequencing. The TCRbeta amplicons were sequenced with 250-bp paired-end reads on an Illumina HiSeq 2500. The study's own analysis went as follows. Reads were quality-trimmed with Trimmomatic v0.33, and paired reads were merged with FLASH v1.2.11 to recover full CDR3 sequences. V, D and J germline segments were assigned to the rearranged TCRbeta sequences using MiGEC v1.2.1b. Clonotype statistics and Shannon-Wiener diversity indices were calculated with VDJtools v1.0.0. Except for diversity analysis, only each sample's 250 most abundant clonotypes were used in subsequent analyses to reduce sampling bias. In TCRdb, the public reads were trimmed at Q25 with fastp and aligned with MiXCR, with productive beta chains retained. Every distinct CDR3 protein forms one entry, paired with its most common genes and DNA. None of the V and J calls come from the authors' own analysis; TCRdb made them. Present in this sample are about 330,000 distinct CDR3 sequences, less than 75% of which were seen just once. The ten largest clones take up roughly 6% of the sample.

A note on this clonotype: There is no known antigen for this receptor. No qualities accompany the bases; no much larger clone lies one base away.

Overall results and qualifications from the work: The study included only five patients, and the authors note findings should be validated in a larger study. Repertoire overlap was found to be higher between tumor regions (mean roughly 36%) than between tumor-adjacent (17%) or tumor-blood (about 14%) pairs, consistent with antigen-driven expansion. Comparison of CD4+ and CD8+ T cell repertoires was precluded by the use of bulk unsorted samples. The top 250 clones made up a significantly larger repertoire fraction in tumors than in blood (p = 0.039). Only the TCR beta chain was sequenced, so true repertoire diversity is likely underestimated because unpaired alpha chains were not captured.

The CDR3 covers 15 residues, taking in both the cysteine and the phenylalanine. Kept here is only the CDR3 DNA, which spans 45 bases and is read in frame from base 1. The germline ends are 18 bases apart after V is trimmed by 2 bases and J by 6 bases. From a lookup of the germline V gene, CDR1 and CDR2 are SQVTM and ANQGSEA. TRIzol reagent was used to extract blood RNA from unsorted whole blood, while the DNeasy Blood & Tissue kit provided the germline DNA. At the time of sampling, the patients were treatment-naive and had chronic HBV infection. Around 4 milliliters of peripheral blood were collected into K2EDTA tubes before surgery.

Sequenced material: peripheral blood. The receptor was isolated from a middle-aged man with primary liver carcinoma and hepatitis B virus infection. Here the chain combines TRBV29-1 and TRBJ2-3; the D gene cannot be resolved reliably. The bases are TGCAGCGTTGAAAGATGGGCTATGATCCAGGATACGCAGTATTTT. It encodes CSVERWAMIQDTQYF.